The entry that follows covers one TCR beta chain sequence. These data are taken from a study of technical replicates of blood from a handful of donors. The repertoire was sequenced with immunoSEQ multiplex PCR; TCRdb's copy has only in-frame clones and lacks some. The table lists about 59,000 clones, about 93% of them singletons, with about 4.4% in the top ten. Trimming removed 0 bases from V and 7 bases from J; junction bases left unmatched: 5. Per germline, CDR1 LNHDA and CDR2 SQIVND (reference sequence). This CDR3 has 14 amino acids. The origin of this receptor is a human donor in good health. Some clones in this sample may be carry-over from other donors' samples. Sequenced: PBMCs. This chain links TRBV19 with TRBJ1-2; TRBD1 aligns across 7 bases. The DNA of the CDR3 is TGTGCCAGTAGTATAGATGGGACAGTAGGTGGCTACACCTTC. Protein product: CASSIDGTVGGYTF. Together with reference TRBV19 and TRBJ1-2, the CDR3 gives the full variable domain: DGGITQSPKYLFRKEGQNVTLSCEQNLNHDAMYWYRQDPGQGLRLIYYSQIVNDFQKGDIAEGYSVSREKKESFPLTVTSAQKNPTAFYLCASSIDGTVGGYTFGSGTRLTVV.